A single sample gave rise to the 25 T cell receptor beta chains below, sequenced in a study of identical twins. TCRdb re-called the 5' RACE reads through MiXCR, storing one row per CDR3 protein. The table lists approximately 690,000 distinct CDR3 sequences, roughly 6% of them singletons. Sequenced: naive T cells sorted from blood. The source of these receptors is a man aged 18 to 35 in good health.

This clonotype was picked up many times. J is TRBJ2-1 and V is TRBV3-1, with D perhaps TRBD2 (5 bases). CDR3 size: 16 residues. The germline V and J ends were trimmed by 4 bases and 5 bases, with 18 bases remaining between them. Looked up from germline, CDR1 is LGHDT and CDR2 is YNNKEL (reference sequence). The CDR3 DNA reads TGTGCCAGCAGCCGTGTGCTGAGACTAACTAACAATGAGCAGTTCTTC. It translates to CASSRVLRLTNNEQFF.

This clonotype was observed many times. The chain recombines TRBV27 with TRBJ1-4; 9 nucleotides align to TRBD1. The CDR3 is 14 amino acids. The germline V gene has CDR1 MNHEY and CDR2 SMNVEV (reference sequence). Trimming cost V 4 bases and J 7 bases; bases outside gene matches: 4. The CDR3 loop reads CASSYRGLGEKLFF. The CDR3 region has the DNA TGTGCCAGCAGTTACAGGGGGCTGGGTGAAAAACTGTTTTTT.

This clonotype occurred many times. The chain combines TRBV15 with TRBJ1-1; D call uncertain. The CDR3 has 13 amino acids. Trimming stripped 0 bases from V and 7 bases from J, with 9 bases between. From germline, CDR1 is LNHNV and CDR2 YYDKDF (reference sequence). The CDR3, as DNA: TGTGCCACCAGCAGAGAGTCGGCTCATGAAGCTTTCTTT. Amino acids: CATSRESAHEAFF.

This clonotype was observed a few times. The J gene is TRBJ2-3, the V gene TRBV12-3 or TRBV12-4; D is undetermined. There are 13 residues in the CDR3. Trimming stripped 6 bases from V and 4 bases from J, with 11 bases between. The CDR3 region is CASRVRVPDTQYF. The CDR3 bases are TGTGCCAGCAGGGTTAGGGTCCCAGATACGCAGTATTTT.

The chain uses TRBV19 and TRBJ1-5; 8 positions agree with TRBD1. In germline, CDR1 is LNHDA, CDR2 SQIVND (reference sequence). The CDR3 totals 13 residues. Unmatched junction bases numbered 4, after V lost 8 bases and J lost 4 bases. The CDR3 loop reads CASGDRPNQPQHF. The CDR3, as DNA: TGTGCCAGTGGGGACAGGCCGAATCAGCCCCAGCATTTT.

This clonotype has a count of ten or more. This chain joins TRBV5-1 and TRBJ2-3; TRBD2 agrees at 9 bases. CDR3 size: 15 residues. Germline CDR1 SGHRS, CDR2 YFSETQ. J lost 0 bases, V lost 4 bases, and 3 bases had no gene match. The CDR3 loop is CASSPGLASTDTQYF. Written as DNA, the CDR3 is TGCGCCAGCAGCCCGGGACTAGCTAGCACAGATACGCAGTATTTT.

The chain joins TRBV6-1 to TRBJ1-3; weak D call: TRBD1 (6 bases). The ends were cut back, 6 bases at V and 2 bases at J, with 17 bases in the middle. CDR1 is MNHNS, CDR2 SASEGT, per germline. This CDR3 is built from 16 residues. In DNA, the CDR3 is TGTGCCAGCAGCCAGCCGGGGGGGCCTGCTGGAAACACCATATATTTT. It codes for CASSQPGGPAGNTIYF.

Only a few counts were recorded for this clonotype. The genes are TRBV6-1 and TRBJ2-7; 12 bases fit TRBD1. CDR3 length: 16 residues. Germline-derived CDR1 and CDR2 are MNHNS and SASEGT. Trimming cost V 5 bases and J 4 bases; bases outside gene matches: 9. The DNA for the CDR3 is TGTGCCAGCAGTCCGCGACGGGACAGGGGGCTGTACGAGCAGTACTTC. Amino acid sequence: CASSPRRDRGLYEQYF.

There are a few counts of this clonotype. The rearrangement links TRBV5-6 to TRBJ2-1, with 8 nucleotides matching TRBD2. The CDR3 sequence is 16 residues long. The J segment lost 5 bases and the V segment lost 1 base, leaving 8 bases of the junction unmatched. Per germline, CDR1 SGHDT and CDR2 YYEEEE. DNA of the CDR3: TGTGCCAGCAGCTTGCCCGGGACTAGTATCAACAATGAGCAGTTCTTC. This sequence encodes CASSLPGTSINNEQFF.

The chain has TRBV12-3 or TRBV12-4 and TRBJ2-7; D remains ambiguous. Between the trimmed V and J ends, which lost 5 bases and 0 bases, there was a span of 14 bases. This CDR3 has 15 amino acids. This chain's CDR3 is CASSIAEFSSYEQYF. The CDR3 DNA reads TGTGCCAGCAGTATCGCGGAATTTAGCTCCTACGAGCAGTACTTC.

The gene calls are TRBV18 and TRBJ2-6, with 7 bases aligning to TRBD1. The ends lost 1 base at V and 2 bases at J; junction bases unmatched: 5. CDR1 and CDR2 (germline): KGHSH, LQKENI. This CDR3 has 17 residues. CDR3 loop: CASSPRAGGTGANVLTF. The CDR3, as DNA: TGTGCCAGCTCACCACGGGCAGGGGGAACTGGGGCCAACGTCCTGACTTTC.

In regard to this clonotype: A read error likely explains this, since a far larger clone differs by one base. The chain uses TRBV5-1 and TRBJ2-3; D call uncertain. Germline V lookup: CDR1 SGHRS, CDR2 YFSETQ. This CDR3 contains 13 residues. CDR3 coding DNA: TGCGCCTGCAGCTTGGCCGGACCAGATACGCAGTATTTT. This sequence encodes CACSLAGPDTQYF.

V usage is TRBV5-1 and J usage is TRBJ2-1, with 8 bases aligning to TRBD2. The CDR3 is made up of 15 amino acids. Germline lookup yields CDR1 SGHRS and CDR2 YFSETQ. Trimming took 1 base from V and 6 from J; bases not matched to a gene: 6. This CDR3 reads CASSLSGREGNEQFF. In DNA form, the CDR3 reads TGCGCCAGCAGCTTGAGCGGGAGAGAGGGCAATGAGCAGTTCTTC.

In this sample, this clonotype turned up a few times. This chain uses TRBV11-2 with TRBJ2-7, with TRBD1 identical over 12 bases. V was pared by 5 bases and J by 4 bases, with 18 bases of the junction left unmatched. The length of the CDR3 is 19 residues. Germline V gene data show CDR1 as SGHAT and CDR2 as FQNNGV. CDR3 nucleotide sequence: TGTGCCAGCAGCCTCCGGGGGACAGGGGGCCTTCGTGCCATTTACGAGCAGTACTTC. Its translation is CASSLRGTGGLRAIYEQYF.

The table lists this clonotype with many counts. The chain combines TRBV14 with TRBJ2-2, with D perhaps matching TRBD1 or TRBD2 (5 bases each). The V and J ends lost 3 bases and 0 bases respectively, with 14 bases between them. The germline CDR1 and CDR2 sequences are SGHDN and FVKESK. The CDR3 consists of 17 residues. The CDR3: CASSHIRDGTNTGELFF. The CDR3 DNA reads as TGTGCCAGCAGCCACATCCGGGACGGTACGAACACCGGGGAGCTGTTTTTT.

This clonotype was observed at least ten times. The CDR3 region is CASSLTSGRGASYNEQFF. CDR3 DNA: TGTGCCAGCAGTTTAACTAGCGGGAGGGGGGCCTCCTACAATGAGCAGTTCTTC. The gene calls are TRBV12-3 or TRBV12-4 and TRBJ2-1, with 13 bases lining up with TRBD2. V was pared by 2 bases and J by 0 bases, with 4 bases of the junction left unmatched. This CDR3 spans 18 amino acids.

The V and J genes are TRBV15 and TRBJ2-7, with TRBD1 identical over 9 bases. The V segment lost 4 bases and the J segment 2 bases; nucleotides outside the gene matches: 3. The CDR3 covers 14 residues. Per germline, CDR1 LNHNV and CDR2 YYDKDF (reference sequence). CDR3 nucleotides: TGTGCCACCAGCATGACAGGGGGAGCCTACGAGCAGTACTTC. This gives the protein CATSMTGGAYEQYF.

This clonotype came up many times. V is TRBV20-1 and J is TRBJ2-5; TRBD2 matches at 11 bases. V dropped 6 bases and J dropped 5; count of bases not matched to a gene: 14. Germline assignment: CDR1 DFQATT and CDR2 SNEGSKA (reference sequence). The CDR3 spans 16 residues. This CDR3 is CSAPLAGGVIGETQYF. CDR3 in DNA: TGCAGTGCCCCATTAGCGGGAGGGGTCATTGGGGAGACCCAGTACTTC.

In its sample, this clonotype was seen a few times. The DNA for the CDR3 is TGCAGCGCTATTATTGGGAGCTACGAGCAGTACTTC. It codes for CSAIIGSYEQYF. This chain joins TRBV29-1 and TRBJ2-7, with a tentative D call TRBD2 (5 bases). Per germline, CDR1 SQVTM and CDR2 ANQGSEA. The CDR3 is 12 residues long. Trimming stripped 7 bases from V and 3 bases from J, with 13 bases between.

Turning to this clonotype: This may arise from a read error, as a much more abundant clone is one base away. CDR3 coding DNA: TGCAGTGCTAGGTTTGGGGTTGTGGAGACCCAGTACTTC. Protein sequence: CSARFGVVETQYF. The gene calls are TRBV20-1 and TRBJ2-5; D remains ambiguous. CDR1 is DFQATT, CDR2 SNEGSKA, per germline (reference sequence). Trimming took off 3 bases at V and 5 bases at J, with 13 bases between the two ends. The CDR3 runs 13 residues.

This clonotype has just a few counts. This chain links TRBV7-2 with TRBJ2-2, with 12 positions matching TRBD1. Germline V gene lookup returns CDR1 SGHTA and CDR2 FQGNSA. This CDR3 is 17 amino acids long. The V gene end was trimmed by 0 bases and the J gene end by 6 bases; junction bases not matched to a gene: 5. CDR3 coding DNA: TGTGCCAGCAGCTTAGCGCGGGGACAGGGGGCCTCCGGGGAGCTGTTTTTT. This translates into CASSLARGQGASGELFF.

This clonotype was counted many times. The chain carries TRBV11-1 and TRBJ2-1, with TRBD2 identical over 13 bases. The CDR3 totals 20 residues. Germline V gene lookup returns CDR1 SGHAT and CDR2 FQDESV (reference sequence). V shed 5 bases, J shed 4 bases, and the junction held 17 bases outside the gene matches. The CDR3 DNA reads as TGTGCCAGCAGCACGAGACTAGCGGGAGGATCTAGTTCGGGATACAATGAGCAGTTCTTC. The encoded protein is CASSTRLAGGSSSGYNEQFF. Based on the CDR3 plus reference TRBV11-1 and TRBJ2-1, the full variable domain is EAEVAQSPRYKITEKSQAVAFWCDPISGHATLYWYRQILGQGPELLVQFQDESVVDDSQLPKDRFSAERLKGVDSTLKIQPAELGDSAMYLCASSTRLAGGSSSGYNEQFFGPGTRLTVL.

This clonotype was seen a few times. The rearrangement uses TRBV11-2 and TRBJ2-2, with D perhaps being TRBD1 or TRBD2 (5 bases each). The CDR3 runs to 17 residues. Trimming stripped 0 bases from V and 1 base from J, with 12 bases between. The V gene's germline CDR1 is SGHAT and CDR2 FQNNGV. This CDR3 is CASSLDQGGQNTGELFF. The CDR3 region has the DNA TGTGCCAGCAGCTTAGATCAGGGCGGGCAGAACACCGGGGAGCTGTTTTTT.

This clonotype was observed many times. CDR3 sequence reads: CASSQSGVRGYEQYF. In nucleotides, the CDR3 is TGTGCCAGCAGCCAATCGGGTGTCAGGGGTTACGAGCAGTACTTC. This rearrangement joins TRBV16 to TRBJ2-7, with D maybe TRBD1 (6 bases). The CDR3 length is 15 residues. Germline V gene lookup returns CDR1 KGHSY and CDR2 FQNENV. V lost 0 bases to trimming and J lost 4 bases, with 13 bases between them.

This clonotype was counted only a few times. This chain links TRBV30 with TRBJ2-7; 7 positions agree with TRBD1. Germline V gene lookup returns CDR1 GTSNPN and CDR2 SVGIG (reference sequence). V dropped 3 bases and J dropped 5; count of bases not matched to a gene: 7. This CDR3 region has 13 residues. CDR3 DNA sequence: TGTGCCTGGAGCACCGGGACAGCCCACGAGCAGTACTTC. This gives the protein CAWSTGTAHEQYF. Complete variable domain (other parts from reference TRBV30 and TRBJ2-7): SQTIHQWPATLVQPVGSPLSLECTVEGTSNPNLYWYRQAAGRGLQLLFYSVGIGQISSEVPQNLSASRPQDRQFILSSKKLLLSDSGFYLCAWSTGTAHEQYFGPGTRLTVT.